Shown below are 32 T cell receptor beta chains from a single sample sequenced in a study of shared clonotypes between healthy human individuals. Clones were read by immunoSEQ multiplex PCR, and TCRdb kept only the in-frame ones, dropping some. Of about 2.4 million clones in the sample, roughly 93% were seen once. What was sequenced was naive CD4+ T cells from PBMCs. Subset in this sample: CD45RA+ positively selected. The receptors derive from a man younger than 30 in good health. Some clones in this sample may be carry-over from other donors' samples.

The chain is built from TRBV28 and TRBJ2-2; D is unclear. Between the trimmed V and J ends, which lost 2 bases and 6 bases, there was a span of 7 bases. CDR1 and CDR2 from the germline V gene are MDHEN and SYDVKM. The CDR3 runs 13 residues. The CDR3 loop is CASSLIKPGELFF. The CDR3 DNA reads as TGTGCCAGCAGTTTAATTAAGCCCGGGGAGCTGTTTTTT.

This clone showed up just once. The J gene is TRBJ2-4, the V gene TRBV5-1; 7 nucleotides agree with TRBD1. Germline CDR1 and CDR2: SGHRS and YFSETQ. J was trimmed by 8 bases and V by 3 bases; bases with no gene match: 8. The CDR3 has 14 amino acids. This CDR3 is CASSSTGSTDIQYF. The CDR3 coding sequence is TGCGCCAGCAGCTCGACAGGGTCAACGGACATTCAGTACTTC.

V usage is TRBV6-5 and J usage is TRBJ2-7; 7 bases match TRBD1. From germline, CDR1 is MNHEY and CDR2 SVGAGI. The CDR3 has 15 amino acids. Germline trimming cut 5 bases from V and 0 bases from J; bases unmatched to any gene: 7. This chain's CDR3 is CASSPPTGSSYEQYF. The CDR3 nucleotides read TGTGCCAGCAGTCCTCCGACAGGGAGCTCCTACGAGCAGTACTTC.

The chain carries TRBV4-3 and TRBJ2-1; 10 nucleotides agree with TRBD1. The CDR3 is 16 amino acids. Trimming at V came to 0 bases and at J to 7 bases, leaving 6 bases not matched to a gene. The germline CDR1 and CDR2 sequences are LGHNA and YSLEER. The CDR3 loop reads CASSQESGQGVNEQFF. The CDR3 DNA sequence: TGCGCCAGCAGCCAAGAATCAGGACAGGGGGTAAATGAGCAGTTCTTC.

Concerning this clone itself: The sample has other DNA sequences that encode this CDR3 too. The chain combines TRBV5-1 with TRBJ2-5; D is undetermined. The ends were cut back, 0 bases at V and 2 bases at J, with 5 bases in the middle. CDR3 length equals 13 residues. Germline values: CDR1 SGHRS, CDR2 YFSETQ. Here the CDR3 DNA reads TGCGCCAGCAGCTTGGGGGCTCAAGAGACCCAGTACTTC. Translation gives CASSLGAQETQYF.

The V and J genes are TRBV19 and TRBJ2-2, with D perhaps matching TRBD2 (6 bases). Germline V gives CDR1 LNHDA, CDR2 SQIVND (reference sequence). Trimming cost V 6 bases and J 0 bases, with 20 bases left between them. The CDR3 covers 18 residues. CDR3 loop: CASRPMRPGAANTGELFF. Here the CDR3 DNA reads TGTGCCAGTAGGCCTATGCGACCGGGAGCCGCGAACACCGGGGAGCTGTTTTTT.

The chain combines TRBV28 with TRBJ1-2; D ambiguous. This CDR3 spans 13 amino acids. Deletions cut 7 bases from V and 4 bases from J, with 13 bases between. The germline V gene has CDR1 MDHEN and CDR2 SYDVKM. CDR3 loop: CASTPPGGYGYTF. The DNA of the CDR3 is TGTGCCAGCACCCCCCCCGGCGGCTATGGCTACACCTTC.

In regard to this clone: Other DNA sequences in this sample translate to the same CDR3. The V and J genes are TRBV29-1 and TRBJ2-7; D gene unclear. Germline loops: CDR1 SQVTM, CDR2 ANQGSEA. V was shortened by 6 bases and J by 4 bases, with 16 bases between the two germline ends. The CDR3 is made up of 13 amino acids. In DNA, the CDR3 is TGCAGCGTCTCGACCTTACTGTCATACGAGCAGTACTTC. Amino acids: CSVSTLLSYEQYF.

This chain uses TRBV6-1 with TRBJ2-5; 7 bases agree with TRBD2. J lost 5 bases, V lost 8 bases, and 8 bases had no gene match. CDR3 size: 13 residues. Germline CDR1 MNHNS, CDR2 SASEGT. CDR3 protein: CASGIVGGETQYF. DNA of the CDR3: TGTGCCAGCGGAATTGTGGGGGGGGAGACCCAGTACTTC.

This chain uses TRBV4-1 with TRBJ2-7; 9 nucleotides agree with TRBD2. Germline values: CDR1 MGHRA, CDR2 YSYEKL. This CDR3 contains 16 residues. V gave up 2 bases and J gave up 2 bases; unmatched junction bases: 7. The DNA of the CDR3 is TGCGCCAGCAGCCAATACGGGGCGGGAGGGCCCTACGAGCAGTACTTC. Translation: CASSQYGAGGPYEQYF.

The sample holds one count of this clone. The DNA for the CDR3 is TGCGCCAGCAGCGTTGGAGGTTACAATGAGCAGTTCTTC. Translating gives CASSVGGYNEQFF. The chain recombines TRBV5-1 with TRBJ2-1, with D possibly being TRBD2 (5 bases). This CDR3 region has 13 residues. Germline V gene sequence: CDR1 SGHRS, CDR2 YFSETQ. Trimming left V 4 bases short and J 4 bases short, with 9 bases between.

The rearrangement joins TRBV25-1 to TRBJ1-2; 7 nucleotides line up with TRBD1. Trimming at V came to 2 bases and at J to 7 bases, leaving 7 bases not matched to a gene. CDR3 size: 14 residues. CDR1 and CDR2 (germline): MGHDK, SYGVNS. The DNA of the CDR3 is TGTGCCAGCAGTGAACCCGACAGGGTGGTTGGCTACACCTTC. Residues: CASSEPDRVVGYTF.

The J gene is TRBJ2-7, the V gene TRBV5-1; a possible D gene is TRBD1 (5 bases). Germline assignment: CDR1 SGHRS and CDR2 YFSETQ. The germline V and J ends were trimmed by 4 bases and 7 bases, with 21 bases remaining between them. This CDR3 contains 15 residues. CDR3 nucleotides: TGCGCCAGCAGCCTGGACACAGACCTTACGGTGGAGCAGTACTTC. Its translation: CASSLDTDLTVEQYF.

The chain is built from TRBV15 and TRBJ2-7; D gene ambiguous. The V gene's germline CDR1 is LNHNV and CDR2 YYDKDF (reference sequence). The CDR3 has 14 residues. Trimming shortened V by 2 bases and J by 5 bases, and 13 bases separated the two germline ends. The CDR3 sequence is CATSRRAATHEQYF. In nucleotides, the CDR3 is TGTGCCACCAGCAGAAGGGCAGCCACCCACGAGCAGTACTTC.

The chain links TRBV6-6 to TRBJ2-1, with a tentative D call TRBD1 (5 bases). The germline V gene encodes CDR1 MNHNY and CDR2 SVGAGI (reference sequence). The CDR3 covers 15 residues. V was clipped by 0 bases and J by 0 bases, with 6 bases between them. CDR3 residues: CASSYSTASYNEQFF. CDR3 nucleotide sequence: TGTGCCAGCAGTTACTCGACAGCCTCCTACAATGAGCAGTTCTTC.

This clone has a single count. The genes are TRBV7-3 and TRBJ2-1; 10 nucleotides match TRBD2. The CDR3 has 20 residues. V was clipped by 6 bases and J by 0 bases; unmatched bases: 17. Germline V CDR1 and CDR2: SGHTA, FQGTGA. The CDR3 sequence: CASRRTGTSADFSSYNEQFF. Written as DNA, the CDR3 is TGTGCCAGCAGACGTACCGGGACTAGCGCCGATTTCAGCTCCTACAATGAGCAGTTCTTC.

This rearrangement joins TRBV4-1 to TRBJ2-1; D not resolved. CDR3 length: 15 amino acids. Trimming cost V 5 bases and J 7 bases, with 18 bases left between them. Germline loops: CDR1 MGHRA, CDR2 YSYEKL. CDR3 sequence: CASSAFGGIGNEQFF. CDR3 bases: TGCGCCAGCAGCGCCTTCGGTGGTATTGGAAATGAGCAGTTCTTC.

The chain employs TRBV2 and TRBJ1-5, with 8 bases aligning to TRBD1. Germline loops: CDR1 SNHLY, CDR2 FYNNEI. CDR3 length: 16 residues. V lost 6 bases and J lost 7; bases outside the gene matches: 14. The CDR3 spells CASSYRGGQVRQPQHF. Written as DNA, the CDR3 is TGTGCCAGCAGCTACCGCGGGGGACAGGTCCGCCAGCCCCAGCATTTT. The variable domain in full, with the rest retrieved from reference TRBV2 and TRBJ1-5, is EPEVTQTPSHQVTQMGQEVILRCVPISNHLYFYWYRQILGQKVEFLVSFYNNEISEKSEIFDDQFSVERPDGSNFTLKIRSTKLEDSAMYFCASSYRGGQVRQPQHFGDGTRLSIL.

V gene TRBV14 combines with J gene TRBJ2-7; 13 nucleotides align to TRBD2. The CDR3 is 17 residues long. The trim removed 4 bases at V and 2 bases at J, leaving 8 bases unmatched. Germline CDR1 and CDR2: SGHDN and FVKESK. The CDR3 spells CASSPSNGLAGAYEQYF. The DNA of the CDR3 is TGTGCCAGCAGCCCCTCAAACGGACTAGCGGGAGCCTACGAGCAGTACTTC.

The chain couples TRBV6-5 to TRBJ2-3; TRBD1 aligns across 7 bases. The trim removed 8 bases at V and 1 base at J, leaving 6 bases unmatched. In germline, CDR1 is MNHEY, CDR2 SVGAGI. This CDR3 has 14 amino acids. CDR3 sequence (DNA): TGTGCCAGCGAACAGGGGTTCGGCACAGATACGCAGTATTTT. Amino acids: CASEQGFGTDTQYF.

This chain links TRBV15 with TRBJ2-1; no clear D gene. Germline V gene data show CDR1 as LNHNV and CDR2 as YYDKDF (reference sequence). The CDR3 is made up of 15 amino acids. V was pared by 0 bases and J by 9 bases, with 15 bases between. The CDR3 loop is CATSREQRSMGEQFF. CDR3 bases: TGTGCCACCAGCAGAGAACAAAGGTCTATGGGTGAGCAGTTCTTC.

A note on this clone: At the DNA level, this CDR3 is encoded by other sequences in the same sample as well. The chain employs TRBV18 and TRBJ2-7, with D perhaps matching TRBD1 or TRBD2 (5 bases each). Germline values: CDR1 KGHSH, CDR2 LQKENI. V shed 3 bases and J shed 2 bases, with 11 bases lying between them. The CDR3 has 14 residues. The CDR3: CASSPPGRPYEQYF. Written as DNA, the CDR3 is TGTGCCAGCTCACCGCCGGGACGGCCCTACGAGCAGTACTTC.

The chain employs TRBV5-6 and TRBJ2-2; TRBD2 matches at 10 bases. Germline V gene sequence: CDR1 SGHDT, CDR2 YYEEEE. The CDR3 has 16 amino acids. Losses at the gene ends were 2 bases for V and 6 bases for J; bases not matched to a gene: 7. The DNA of the CDR3 is TGTGCCAGCAGCTTAGGACTAGCGGTAGGGGCCGGGGAGCTGTTTTTT. Amino acid sequence: CASSLGLAVGAGELFF.

Here the CDR3 reads CASRSADSVAWYTQYF. The DNA of the CDR3 is TGTGCCAGCAGGTCGGCAGACTCCGTTGCATGGTATACGCAGTATTTT. This rearrangement joins TRBV4-2 to TRBJ2-3, with unresolved D. Germline CDR1 LGHNA, CDR2 YNFKEQ. Trimming left V 6 bases short and J 7 bases short, with 23 bases between. This CDR3 is built from 16 residues.

V and J are TRBV5-1 and TRBJ2-7, with a possible D match to TRBD1 (7 bases). V was clipped by 3 bases and J by 1 base, with 14 bases between them. This CDR3 contains 15 residues. Per germline, CDR1 SGHRS and CDR2 YFSETQ. DNA of the CDR3: TGCGCCAGCAGCTCAGGGGGGTCAGGATCCTACGAGCAGTACTTC. Its protein is CASSSGGSGSYEQYF. Full variable domain (outside the CDR3, taken from reference TRBV5-1 and TRBJ2-7): KAGVTQTPRYLIKTRGQQVTLSCSPISGHRSVSWYQQTPGQGLQFLFEYFSETQRNKGNFPGRFSGRQFSNSRSEMNVSTLELGDSALYLCASSSGGSGSYEQYFGPGTRLTVT.

Note on this clone: At the DNA level, this CDR3 is encoded by other sequences in the same sample as well. This chain joins TRBV9 and TRBJ2-2; 8 nucleotides line up with TRBD1. After removal of 3 bases from V and 5 bases from J, the junction contained 6 bases not matched to a gene. This CDR3 is 15 amino acids long. CDR1 SGDLS and CDR2 YYNGEE come from the germline V gene. CDR3 region: CASSGGQGGTGELFF. The CDR3 bases are TGTGCCAGCAGCGGAGGACAGGGTGGTACCGGGGAGCTGTTTTTT. The whole variable domain, filled in from reference TRBV9 and TRBJ2-2, reads DSGVTQTPKHLITATGQRVTLRCSPRSGDLSVYWYQQSLDQGLQFLIQYYNGEERAKGNILERFSAQQFPDLHSELNLSSLELGDSALYFCASSGGQGGTGELFFGEGSRLTVL.

The CDR3 is CASSPIRTGGYNEQFF. CDR3 DNA: TGTGCCAGCTCGCCCATAAGGACAGGGGGTTACAATGAGCAGTTCTTC. J is TRBJ2-1 and V is TRBV18, with 10 bases matching TRBD1. The CDR3 is 16 residues long. From germline, CDR1 is KGHSH and CDR2 LQKENI. With V trimmed by 6 bases and J by 4 bases, 9 bases remained unmatched.

This sequence joins TRBV2 and TRBJ1-4; tentative D call: TRBD1 (5 bases). Trimming left V 6 bases short and J 1 base short, with 9 bases between. This CDR3 region has 14 residues. Germline lookup yields CDR1 SNHLY and CDR2 FYNNEI. This chain's CDR3 is CASRGRVTNEKLFF. As DNA, the CDR3 is TGTGCCAGCAGGGGACGGGTAACTAATGAAAAACTGTTTTTT.

This sequence joins TRBV9 and TRBJ2-1; D is unclear. V was clipped by 4 bases and J by 8 bases, with 16 bases between them. Germline assignment: CDR1 SGDLS and CDR2 YYNGEE. The CDR3 runs to 14 residues. The CDR3 loop reads CASSPRPYAYEQFF. The CDR3 coding sequence is TGTGCCAGCAGCCCGCGACCCTATGCCTATGAGCAGTTCTTC.

The V gene is TRBV2, the J gene TRBJ2-3, with D hard to call. With 7 bases removed from V and 1 base from J, the gap between germline ends came to 12 bases. The CDR3 length is 14 residues. In germline, CDR1 is SNHLY, CDR2 FYNNEI. CDR3 bases: TGTGCCAGCACTGTGGGCTTAGGCACAGATACGCAGTATTTT. This encodes CASTVGLGTDTQYF.

V and J are TRBV5-1 and TRBJ2-3; D is ambiguous. The germline V gene encodes CDR1 SGHRS and CDR2 YFSETQ. The germline V and J ends were trimmed by 0 bases and 2 bases, with 7 bases remaining between them. The CDR3 is 14 residues long. The CDR3 sequence: CASSLVRNTDTQYF. CDR3 sequence (DNA): TGCGCCAGCAGCTTGGTACGGAACACAGATACGCAGTATTTT.

The chain joins TRBV5-6 to TRBJ2-3; D may be TRBD1 (6 bases). This CDR3 has 15 amino acids. Germline values: CDR1 SGHDT, CDR2 YYEEEE. V lost 2 bases and J 10 bases, leaving 20 bases between the germline ends. CDR3: CASSFGTRTLGSQYF. CDR3 sequence (DNA): TGTGCCAGCAGCTTCGGGACACGTACATTAGGATCGCAGTATTTT.